The present entry profiles one T cell receptor (beta chain) with its context. Antigen specificity is unknown. The record originates from a study of cytomegalovirus exposure and HLA in healthy donors. Study-wide findings and caveats: One variant, a missense change in DCLRE1C, was linked in a later analysis to TCR beta V- and J-gene trimming. Researchers catalogued 150 or so TCR beta chains as cytomegalovirus-associated. Sequencing probably produced one cluster of sequence variants that were highly shared. Productive status was seen about 90% or about 30% of the time for most TCR beta V segments in an earlier analysis.

V shed 7 bases and J shed 5 bases, with 12 bases lying between them. The germline CDR1 and CDR2 sequences are MNHEY and SMNVEV (reference sequence). This CDR3 comprises 13 residues. A multiplex PCR was run with 60 Vbeta primers and 13 Jbeta primers. Repertoires were generated with immunoSEQ multiplex PCR, while TCRdb's copy carries only in-frame clones and drops some. This listing includes over 120,000 clones. This chain connects TRBV27 to TRBJ2-1; D is ambiguous. The sequenced sample consisted of PBMCs. The TCR sequence derives from a male donor in good health and CMV-seronegative. DNA of the CDR3: TGTGCCAGCACCAAGCAACTGAACAATGAGCAGTTCTTC. Translating gives CASTKQLNNEQFF.